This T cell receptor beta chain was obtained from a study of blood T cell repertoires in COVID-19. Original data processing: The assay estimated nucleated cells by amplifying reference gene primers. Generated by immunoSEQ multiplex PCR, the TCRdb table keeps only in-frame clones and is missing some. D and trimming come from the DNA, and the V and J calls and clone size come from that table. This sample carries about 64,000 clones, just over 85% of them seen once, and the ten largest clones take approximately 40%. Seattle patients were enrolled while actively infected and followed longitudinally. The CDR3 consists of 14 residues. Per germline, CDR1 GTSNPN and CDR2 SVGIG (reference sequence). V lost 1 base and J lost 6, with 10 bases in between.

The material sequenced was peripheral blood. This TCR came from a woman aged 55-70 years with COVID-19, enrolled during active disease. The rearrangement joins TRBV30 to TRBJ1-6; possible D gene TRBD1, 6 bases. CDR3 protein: CAWSEWTANSPLHF. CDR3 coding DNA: TGTGCCTGGAGTGAGTGGACAGCTAATTCACCCCTCCACTTT.